The 3 T cell receptor beta chains presented below share a single source sample, sequenced in a study of shared clonotypes between healthy human individuals. TCRdb keeps only in-frame clones here, not all; method: immunoSEQ multiplex PCR. In the table there are over a million clones, roughly 95% of which are singletons. Sequencing used naive CD4+ T cells sorted from blood. Subset given: CD45RA+ positively selected. Receptor source: a young man in good health.

This clone was counted once. This rearrangement joins TRBV14 to TRBJ2-1; D perhaps matches TRBD1 (6 bases). V was pared by 3 bases and J by 10 bases, with 13 bases between. CDR3 length equals 13 residues. Germline CDR1 reads SGHDN; CDR2 reads FVKESK. The CDR3 nucleotides are TGTGCCAGCAGCCATTCAGGGGCCCAAGAGCAGTTCTTC. Amino acids: CASSHSGAQEQFF.

Note on this clone: The sample contains more than one DNA sequence encoding this CDR3. CDR3 protein: CASGGELFF. The CDR3 region has the DNA TGTGCCAGCGGGGGGGAGCTGTTTTTT. The chain couples TRBV7-9 to TRBJ2-2; D uncertain. Deletions cut 8 bases from V and 8 bases from J, with 3 bases between. The CDR3 is made up of 9 amino acids. Germline values: CDR1 SEHNR, CDR2 FQNEAQ (reference sequence).

The chain links TRBV10-3 to TRBJ2-2, with D possibly being TRBD1 or TRBD2 (7 bases each). The CDR3 spans 15 residues. The V end lost 10 bases, the J end lost 0 bases, and 15 bases lay between the germline ends. In germline, CDR1 is ENHRY, CDR2 SYGVKD. The CDR3 DNA reads TGTGCCACCGGGCGGGGGACAGCGAACACCGGGGAGCTGTTTTTT. It yields the protein CATGRGTANTGELFF.